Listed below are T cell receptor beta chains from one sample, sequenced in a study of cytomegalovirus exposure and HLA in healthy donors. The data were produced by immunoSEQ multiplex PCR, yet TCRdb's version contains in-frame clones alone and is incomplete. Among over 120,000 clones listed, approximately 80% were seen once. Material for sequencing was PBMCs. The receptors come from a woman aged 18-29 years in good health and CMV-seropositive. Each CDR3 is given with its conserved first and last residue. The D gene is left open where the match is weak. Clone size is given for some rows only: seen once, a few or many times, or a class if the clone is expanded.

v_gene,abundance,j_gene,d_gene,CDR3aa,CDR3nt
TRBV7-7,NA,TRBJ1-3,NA,CASSPPGSGNTIYF,TGTGCCAGCAGCCCCCCCGGGTCTGGAAACACCATATATTTT
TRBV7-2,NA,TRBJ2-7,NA,CASSLGLGEQYF,TGTGCCAGCAGCTTAGGGCTAGGCGAGCAGTACTTC
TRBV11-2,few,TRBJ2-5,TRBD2,CASSQTSGGAAGETQYF,TGTGCCAGCAGCCAGACTAGCGGGGGGGCCGCGGGAGAGACCCAGTACTTC
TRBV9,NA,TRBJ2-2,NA,CASKRTVSNTGELFF,TGTGCCAGCAAGCGGACTGTTTCAAACACCGGGGAGCTGTTTTTT
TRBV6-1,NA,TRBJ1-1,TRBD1,CASKIDRGALGAFF,TGTGCCAGCAAGATCGACAGGGGTGCCCTCGGAGCTTTCTTT
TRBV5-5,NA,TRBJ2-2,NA,CASSLLGQNTGELFF,TGTGCCAGCAGCTTGTTGGGGCAAAACACCGGGGAGCTGTTTTTT
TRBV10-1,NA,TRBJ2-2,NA,CASSELAGGTGELFF,TGCGCCAGCAGTGAGTTGGCGGGCGGGACCGGGGAGCTGTTTTTT
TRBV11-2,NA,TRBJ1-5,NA,CASSFGQNQPQHF,TGTGCCAGCAGCTTCGGACAAAATCAGCCCCAGCATTTT
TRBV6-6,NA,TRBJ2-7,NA,CASRRDSYEQYF,TGTGCCAGCAGACGGGACTCCTACGAGCAGTACTTC
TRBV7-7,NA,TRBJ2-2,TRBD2,CASSPLVAGANTGELFF,TGTGCCAGCAGCCCCCTGGTAGCGGGGGCGAACACCGGGGAGCTGTTTTTT
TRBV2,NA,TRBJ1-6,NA,CASKGSEGRNSPLHF,TGTGCCAGCAAAGGTTCGGAGGGAAGAAATTCACCCCTCCACTTT
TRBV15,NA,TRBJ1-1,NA,CATSPLPRNTEAFF,TGTGCCACCTCTCCTCTCCCCCGGAACACTGAAGCTTTCTTT
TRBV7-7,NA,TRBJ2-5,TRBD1,CASSTRQGEAQYF,TGTGCCAGCAGCACTCGACAGGGTGAGGCCCAGTACTTC
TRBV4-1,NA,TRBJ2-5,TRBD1,CASSQGRGQVKTQYF,TGCGCCAGCAGCCAAGGCAGGGGACAGGTAAAGACCCAGTACTTC
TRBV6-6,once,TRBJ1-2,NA,CASRDSDYGYTF,TGTGCCAGCAGGGACAGTGACTATGGCTACACCTTC
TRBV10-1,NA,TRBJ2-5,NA,CASSEMDSQETQYF,TGCGCCAGCAGTGAGATGGACAGTCAAGAGACCCAGTACTTC
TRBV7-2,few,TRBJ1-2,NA,CASIPTPDGVYGYTF,TGTGCCAGCATCCCCACCCCCGACGGAGTCTATGGCTACACCTTC
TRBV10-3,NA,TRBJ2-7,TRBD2,CATVERGVSYEQYF,TGTGCCACCGTCGAGCGGGGGGTTTCCTACGAGCAGTACTTC
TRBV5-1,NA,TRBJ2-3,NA,CASSLAGASTDTQYF,TGCGCCAGCAGCTTGGCTGGGGCAAGCACAGATACGCAGTATTTT
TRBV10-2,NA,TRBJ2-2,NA,CASRSSNTGELFF,TGCGCCAGCAGGTCATCGAACACCGGGGAGCTGTTTTTT
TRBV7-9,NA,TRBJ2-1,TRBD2,CASSEAGGPYNEQFF,TGTGCCAGCAGCGAAGCGGGGGGGCCCTACAATGAGCAGTTCTTC
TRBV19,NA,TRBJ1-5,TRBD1,CASSTHRGEQPQHF,TGTGCCAGTAGTACTCACAGGGGAGAGCAGCCCCAGCATTTT
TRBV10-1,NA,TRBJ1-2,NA,CASSAGTGYTF,TGCGCCAGCAGCGCCGGGACAGGCTACACCTTC
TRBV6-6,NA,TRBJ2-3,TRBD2,CASSYSGGGPDTQYF,TGTGCCAGCAGTTACTCCGGGGGGGGCCCAGATACGCAGTATTTT
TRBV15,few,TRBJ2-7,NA,CATSSQTGIAYEQYF,TGTGCCACCAGCAGCCAGACCGGGATCGCCTACGAGCAGTACTTC
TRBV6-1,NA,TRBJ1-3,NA,CASSEGRRTASFSGNTIYF,TGTGCCAGCAGTGAAGGCAGGAGGACAGCAAGTTTCTCTGGAAACACCATATATTTT
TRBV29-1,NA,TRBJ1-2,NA,CSVGTDYGYTF,TGCAGCGTAGGTACAGACTATGGCTACACCTTC
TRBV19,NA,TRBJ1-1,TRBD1,CASSIESRGRSEAFF,TGTGCCAGTAGTATAGAGAGCAGGGGGCGTTCTGAAGCTTTCTTT
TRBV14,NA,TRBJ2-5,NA,CASNPTGLEETQYF,TGTGCCAGCAACCCCACAGGGTTAGAAGAGACCCAGTACTTC
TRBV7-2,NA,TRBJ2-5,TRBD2,CASSPVGTSRETQYF,TGTGCCAGCAGCCCCGTCGGGACTAGCAGAGAGACCCAGTACTTC
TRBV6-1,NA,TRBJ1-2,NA,CASSDPRSLLGYGYTF,TGTGCCAGCAGTGATCCTCGGTCACTGCTAGGCTATGGCTACACCTTC
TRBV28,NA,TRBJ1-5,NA,CASSLEGDSNQPQHF,TGTGCCAGCAGTTTAGAGGGAGATAGCAATCAGCCCCAGCATTTT
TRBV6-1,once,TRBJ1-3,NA,CASSEYQGLLRNTIYF,TGTGCCAGCAGTGAATACCAGGGCTTACTTAGAAACACCATATATTTT
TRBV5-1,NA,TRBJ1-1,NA,CASSLAATNSEAFF,TGCGCCAGCAGCTTGGCCGCGACAAATTCTGAAGCTTTCTTT
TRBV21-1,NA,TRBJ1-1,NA,CASISEGCATEAFF,TGTGCCAGCATCTCGGAGGGCTGTGCCACTGAAGCTTTCTTT